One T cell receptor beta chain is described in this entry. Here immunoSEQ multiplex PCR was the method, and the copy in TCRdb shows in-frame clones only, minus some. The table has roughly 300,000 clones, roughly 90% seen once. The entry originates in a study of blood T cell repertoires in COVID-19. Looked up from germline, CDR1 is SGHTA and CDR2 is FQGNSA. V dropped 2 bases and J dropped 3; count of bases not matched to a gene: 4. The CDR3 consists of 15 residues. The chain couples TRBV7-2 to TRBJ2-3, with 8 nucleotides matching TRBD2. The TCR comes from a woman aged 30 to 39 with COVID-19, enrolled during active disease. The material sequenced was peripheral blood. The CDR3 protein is CASSLSGSQTDTQYF. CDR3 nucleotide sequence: TGTGCCAGCAGCTTAAGCGGGAGTCAAACAGATACGCAGTATTTT.